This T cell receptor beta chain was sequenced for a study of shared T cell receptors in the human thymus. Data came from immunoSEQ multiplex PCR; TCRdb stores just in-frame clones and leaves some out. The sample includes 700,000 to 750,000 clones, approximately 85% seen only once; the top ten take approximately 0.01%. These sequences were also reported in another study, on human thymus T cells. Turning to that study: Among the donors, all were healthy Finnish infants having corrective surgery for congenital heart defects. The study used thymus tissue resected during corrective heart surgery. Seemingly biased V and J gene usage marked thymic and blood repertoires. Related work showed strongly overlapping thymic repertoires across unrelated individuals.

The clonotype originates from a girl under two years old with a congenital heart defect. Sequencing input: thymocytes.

This chain's CDR3 is CASSLVLGVHTEAFF. DNA of the CDR3: TGTGCCAGCAGCTTGGTGTTAGGGGTTCACACTGAAGCTTTCTTT. V and J are TRBV5-6 and TRBJ1-1, with D tentatively TRBD1 (5 bases). Germline V gene data show CDR1 as SGHDT and CDR2 as YYEEEE. Trimming left V 0 bases short and J 3 bases short, with 12 bases between. The CDR3 is 15 residues long. The variable domain in full, with the rest retrieved from reference TRBV5-6 and TRBJ1-1, is DAGVTQSPTHLIKTRGQQVTLRCSPKSGHDTVSWYQQALGQGPQFIFQYYEEEERQRGNFPDRFSGHQFPNYSSELNVNALLLGDSALYLCASSLVLGVHTEAFFGQGTRLTVV.